The clone carrying this T cell receptor (beta chain) appeared a few times. This CDR3 comprises 12 residues. CDR1 MNHEY and CDR2 SMNVEV come from the germline V gene (reference sequence). V shed 5 bases and J shed 7 bases, with 9 bases lying between them. The data stem from a study of blood T cells in healthy people across ages. Next came a second PCR, run for 7 to 11 cycles, which used a sample-barcoded 5' primer along with a J-beta primer mix. TCRdb ran MiXCR on the 5' RACE reads and lists one entry per CDR3 protein. The data hold about 1.5 million distinct CDR3 sequences, with roughly 43% observed a single time.

The TCR comes from a woman between 18 and 29 years old in good health. The rearrangement uses TRBV27 and TRBJ2-1; perhaps TRBD1 as D (5 bases). Material for sequencing was blood. CDR3 amino acids: CASSMTENEQFF. Here the CDR3 DNA reads TGTGCCAGCAGTATGACAGAAAATGAGCAGTTCTTC.